The T cell receptor (beta chain) described here comes from a study of blood T cells in healthy people across ages. Total RNA was isolated from each sample in quantities of at least 5 micrograms. Study results and limitations: Total diversity from one million sequenced T cells was likely underestimated. Whereas aged donors had fewer naive CD4+ cells, long-lived donors had more of them and higher diversity. While age rose, TCR beta diversity per million T cells dropped in a roughly linear way.

A second PCR, run for about 6 to 11 cycles, used a sample-barcoded 5' primer plus a J-beta primer mix. In TCRdb, the 5' RACE reads were re-called with MiXCR into one record per CDR3 protein. The sample has fewer than 900,000 distinct CDR3 sequences, around half seen once. CDR1 is SNHLY and CDR2 is FYNNEI in the germline V gene. The CDR3 totals 16 residues. The V end was cut by 5 bases, the J end by 0 bases, with 17 bases between. Comment on this clonotype: Its antigen is not identified.

Sequenced material: blood. This TCR came from a woman aged 60 to 75 in good health. V usage is TRBV2 and J usage is TRBJ2-7; D unresolved. DNA of the CDR3: TGTGCCAGCAGTCTCCGGGCAGCTACACACTCCTACGAGCAGTACTTC. Its translation: CASSLRAATHSYEQYF.